The rows below give T cell receptor beta chains drawn from one sample of a study of regulatory T cells in long-lasting Graves disease. TCRdb re-derived calls from the multiplex PCR reads in MiXCR, one entry per CDR3 protein. The sample consists of approximately 400,000 distinct CDR3 sequences, 23% of them appearing once. Sequencing was performed on peripheral blood mononuclear cells (PBMCs), taken when the disease was refractory, from a patient treated with antithyroid drugs. These receptors all come from a female donor with Graves disease. The CDR3 runs from the conserved cysteine through the conserved F or W. A D gene is named only where the DNA matches it firmly. The listing skips clone size in some rows; elsewhere it reads once, few, many or a size class.

abundance	v_gene	j_gene	d_gene	CDR3nt	CDR3aa
-	TRBV7-9	TRBJ1-4	TRBD1	TGTGCCAGCAGTCGACAGGGGGTTATTGAAAAACTGTTTTTT	CASSRQGVIEKLFF
few	TRBV5-1	TRBJ2-5	-	TGCGCCAGCAGCCTGGAGGGGGGACGGTTCCAAGAGACCCAGTACTTC	CASSLEGGRFQETQYF
few	TRBV29-1	TRBJ1-2	TRBD1	TGCAGCACAGGCGCAGGGGGTATCGATGGCTACACCTTC	CSTGAGGIDGYTF
many	TRBV12-3/TRBV12-4	TRBJ1-5	TRBD1	TGTGCCAGCAGCCCCGGACAGGGGGCAAGTCAGCCCCAGCATTTT	CASSPGQGASQPQHF
few	TRBV5-6	TRBJ2-5	-	TGTGCCAGCAGCTTTAGAGACACCATGTACCAAGAGACCCAGTACTTC	CASSFRDTMYQETQYF
many	TRBV6-9	TRBJ2-5	TRBD1	TGTGCCAGCAGTTCGGGACAGGGAGGAGAGACCCAGTACTTC	CASSSGQGGETQYF
few	TRBV7-2	TRBJ1-5	-	TGTGCCAGCAGCTCACAACAGGGAGTAAGCAATCAGCCCCAGCATTTT	CASSSQQGVSNQPQHF
many	TRBV2	TRBJ2-5	-	TGTGCCAGCAGTTGGGGGGAAGAGACCCAGTACTTC	CASSWGEETQYF
many	TRBV3-1	TRBJ1-4	-	TGTGCCAGCAGCCAAAAGGGCAGGCGTGAAAAACTGTTTTTT	CASSQKGRREKLFF
once	TRBV7-9	TRBJ1-4	-	TGTGCCAGCAGCTTATCCGAGGGAATTAATGAAAAACTGTTTTTT	CASSLSEGINEKLFF
-	TRBV6-2/TRBV6-3	TRBJ2-7	TRBD2	TGTGCCAGCGGAAGTGTAGGACTAGCGGCCTACGAGCAGTACTTC	CASGSVGLAAYEQYF
-	TRBV30	TRBJ1-5	-	TGTGCCTGGAGTCCACAGGGTCAATGGCCCCAGCATTTT	CAWSPQGQWPQHF
many	TRBV30	TRBJ1-5	TRBD1	TGTGCCTGGACTACAGGGGGGAGGCAGCCCCAGCATTTT	CAWTTGGRQPQHF
-	TRBV6-1	TRBJ1-2	-	TGTGCCAGCAAAGGGGAGTCGTACTATGGCTACACCTTC	CASKGESYYGYTF
few	TRBV6-1	TRBJ2-7	TRBD1	TGTGCCAGCAGTGACCCGACAGGGGCGCCTATCTACGAGCAGTACTTC	CASSDPTGAPIYEQYF
many	TRBV2	TRBJ2-5	TRBD2	TGTGCCAGCAGTGATCGGGGGGAAGAGACCCAGTACTTC	CASSDRGEETQYF
few	TRBV11-2	TRBJ2-1	-	TGTGCCAGCAGCTTAGGGGGGCTTGAGCAGTTCTTC	CASSLGGLEQFF
many	TRBV12-3/TRBV12-4	TRBJ1-1	TRBD1	TGTGCCAGCAGCAGGACAGGCGGGAACACTGAAGCTTTCTTT	CASSRTGGNTEAFF